Detailed here is one TCR beta chain. This specimen belongs to a study of cytomegalovirus exposure and HLA in healthy donors. Between the trimmed V and J ends, which lost 0 bases and 4 bases, there was a span of 4 bases. Germline-derived CDR1 and CDR2 are SGHKS and YYEKEE (reference sequence). This CDR3 spans 12 amino acids. PCR employed 60 Vbeta and 13 Jbeta primers. The data were produced by immunoSEQ multiplex PCR, yet TCRdb's version contains in-frame clones alone and is incomplete. Among about 170,000 clones, about 80% were seen once, and the ten largest hold 2% to 2.5%. Sequenced material: PBMCs. The clonotype comes from a woman younger than 45 in good health and CMV-seropositive. The genes are TRBV5-5 and TRBJ1-2, with D uncertain. CDR3 protein: CASSLGLYGYTF. CDR3 nucleotides: TGTGCCAGCAGCTTGGGACTCTATGGCTACACCTTC.